A single sample is the source of the 27 T cell receptor beta chains below, sequenced in a study of liver allograft versus peripheral blood T cells. About the research overall: Intrahepatic T cell receptor repertoires from transplanted livers were compared against repertoires in recipients' peripheral blood.

From the reads, TCRdb called clonotypes with MiXCR, one entry per CDR3 protein. Here the sample spans over 15,000 distinct CDR3 sequences, roughly a fifth being singletons. These receptors were obtained from a human patient who had a liver transplant. Some T cells may have come from the graft donor.

This clonotype was counted between two and nine times. The genes are TRBV10-3 and TRBJ1-2, with 7 nucleotides matching TRBD1. The CDR3 extends over 17 amino acids. V shed 6 bases and J 0 bases; nucleotides not matched to a gene: 13. From germline, CDR1 is ENHRY and CDR2 SYGVKD. The CDR3 nucleotides read TGTGCCATCAGAACCGGGACAGTCCACCCGCCTAACTATGGCTACACCTTC. Encoded protein: CAIRTGTVHPPNYGYTF.

In its sample, this clonotype was seen once. This may be a read error, as it is one base from a much larger clone. The rearrangement joins TRBV6-2 or TRBV6-3 to TRBJ2-5; 8 positions match TRBD1. The junction had 12 bases not matched to a gene; V was cut back by 6 bases and J by 6 bases. Germline V lookup: CDR1 MNHEY, CDR2 SVGEGT. The CDR3 sequence is 15 residues long. The CDR3 reads CASRGQVPLQQTQYF. The CDR3 bases are TGTGCCAGCAGGGGACAGGTCCCGCTTCAACAGACCCAGTACTTC.

The chain recombines TRBV20-1 with TRBJ1-1; D is perhaps TRBD1 (6 bases). The CDR3 spans 13 residues. Between the trimmed V and J ends, which lost 5 bases and 3 bases, there was a span of 13 bases. Germline values: CDR1 DFQATT, CDR2 SNEGSKA (reference sequence). CDR3 residues: CSAGQRGDTEAFF. As DNA, the CDR3 is TGCAGTGCTGGACAGCGAGGGGACACTGAAGCTTTCTTT.

As concerns this clonotype: This may stem from a read error, because a much larger clone lies one nucleotide away. Given the absence of the conserved phenylalanine or tryptophan at the CDR3 end, a read error is likely. V usage is TRBV6-1 and J usage is TRBJ2-1, with TRBD2 identical over 10 bases. In germline, CDR1 is MNHNS, CDR2 SASEGT. The CDR3 contains 15 residues. J lost 4 bases, V lost 6 bases, and 6 bases had no gene match. DNA of the CDR3: TGTGCCAGCAGAATAGCGGGAGGAGGATACAATGAGCAGTTCTTA. This codes for CASRIAGGGYNEQFL.

The chain is built from TRBV5-5 and TRBJ1-1; D unclear. The CDR3 runs to 14 residues. Germline V gene data show CDR1 as SGHKS and CDR2 as YYEKEE (reference sequence). The V and J ends lost 4 bases and 0 bases respectively, with 10 bases between them. Written as DNA, the CDR3 is TGTGCCAGCAGCCCCGAGATAGTGAACACTGAAGCTTTCTTT. This codes for CASSPEIVNTEAFF.

This clonotype has just a few counts. The rearrangement uses TRBV19 and TRBJ1-2; the D is unclear. This CDR3 contains 15 residues. Germline V gene data show CDR1 as LNHDA and CDR2 as SQIVND (reference sequence). Trimming stripped 8 bases from V and 0 bases from J, with 16 bases between. The CDR3 DNA is TGTGCCAGTCGGCCGGGGTTGGAAGCTAACTATGGCTACACCTTC. This gives the protein CASRPGLEANYGYTF.

The rearrangement uses TRBV7-9 and TRBJ1-4; TRBD1 might be the D (5 bases). Trimming took off 1 base at V and 5 bases at J, with 11 bases between the two ends. This CDR3 spans 15 amino acids. The germline CDR1 and CDR2 sequences are SEHNR and FQNEAQ (reference sequence). DNA for the CDR3: TGTGCCAGCAGCTTAGGGCAGGGCGAGAATGAAAAACTGTTTTTT. Translation: CASSLGQGENEKLFF.

This clonotype was found many times. The rearrangement uses TRBV10-3 and TRBJ2-7; 13 nucleotides align to TRBD2. After removal of 5 bases from V and 3 bases from J, the junction contained 1 base not matched to a gene. This CDR3 region has 14 residues. The germline V gene has CDR1 ENHRY and CDR2 SYGVKD. The CDR3 DNA follows: TGTGCCATCAGTCGACTAGCGGGAGGCTACGAGCAGTACTTC. This translates into CAISRLAGGYEQYF.

This clonotype has just a few counts. The chain couples TRBV30 to TRBJ1-6, with TRBD1 as a possible D gene (6 bases). Germline assignment: CDR1 GTSNPN and CDR2 SVGIG (reference sequence). The CDR3 is made up of 12 amino acids. The V end lost 4 bases, the J end lost 10 bases, and 11 bases lay between the germline ends. CDR3 nucleotides: TGTGCCTGGAATTGGGACAAGTCACCCCTCCACTTT. This gives the protein CAWNWDKSPLHF.

This clonotype is labeled as medium-sized. The genes are TRBV27 and TRBJ1-1; TRBD1 matches 8 bases. The trim removed 5 bases at V and 1 base at J, leaving 9 bases unmatched. Per germline, CDR1 MNHEY and CDR2 SMNVEV (reference sequence). The CDR3 totals 16 residues. The CDR3 DNA sequence: TGTGCCAGCAGTCCACGCCCAGGGGGCGAGAACACTGAAGCTTTCTTT. It codes for CASSPRPGGENTEAFF.

This clonotype was observed a handful of times. The chain joins TRBV7-2 to TRBJ1-2; D is unresolved. CDR1 and CDR2 (germline): SGHTA, FQGNSA. Trimming took off 4 bases at V and 4 bases at J, with 7 bases between the two ends. CDR3 length: 12 amino acids. The CDR3 reads CASSWEIYGYTF. CDR3 coding DNA: TGTGCCAGCAGCTGGGAAATCTATGGCTACACCTTC.

This clonotype turned up a few times. The rearrangement joins TRBV7-3 to TRBJ2-3; 9 bases map to TRBD1. The CDR3 spans 16 residues. J gave up 1 base and V 2 bases, and 4 bases lay outside the gene matches. CDR1 and CDR2 from the germline V gene are SGHTA and FQGTGA. This CDR3 reads CASSLSRDRGTDTQYF. CDR3 DNA sequence: TGTGCCAGCAGCTTATCAAGGGACAGGGGCACAGATACGCAGTATTTT.

This clonotype has just one count. This chain uses TRBV11-3 with TRBJ2-2; 10 positions agree with TRBD1. This CDR3 has 15 amino acids. Losses at the gene ends were 3 bases for V and 3 bases for J; bases not matched to a gene: 1. From germline, CDR1 is SGHNT and CDR2 YENEEA. CDR3 in DNA: TGTGCCAGCAGCTTGGGGACAGGGGACACCGGGGAGCTGTTTTTT. Translation gives CASSLGTGDTGELFF.

This clonotype is a singleton in its sample. The chain has TRBV9 and TRBJ2-5; perhaps D is TRBD1 or TRBD2 (5 bases each). This CDR3 has 14 residues. CDR1 and CDR2 (germline): SGDLS, YYNGEE. The V and J ends lost 6 bases and 5 bases respectively, with 17 bases between them. The CDR3 loop is CASKPAGSDETQYF. CDR3 sequence (DNA): TGTGCCAGCAAACCGGCAGGGAGTGATGAGACCCAGTACTTC.

In DNA form, the CDR3 reads TGCAGTGCTACTCCCCGGACAGGGCTACTGGGAGCTTTCTTT. Protein sequence: CSATPRTGLLGAFF. The gene calls are TRBV20-1 and TRBJ1-1; 8 positions agree with TRBD1. Germline loops: CDR1 DFQATT, CDR2 SNEGSKA (reference sequence). This CDR3 region has 14 residues. V lost 4 bases to trimming and J lost 10 bases; unmatched junction nucleotides: 14.

This clonotype turned up a few times. This chain joins TRBV5-5 and TRBJ1-1; D is perhaps TRBD1 (6 bases). This CDR3 spans 17 amino acids. The germline V gene has CDR1 SGHKS and CDR2 YYEKEE (reference sequence). V dropped 3 bases and J dropped 3 bases, with 21 bases sitting between them. The CDR3 coding sequence is TGTGCCAGCAGCTCCAAGGGTCGGGGGGCATCGGACACTGAAGCTTTCTTT. Translated: CASSSKGRGASDTEAFF.

In its sample, this clonotype is medium-sized. V is TRBV6-1 and J is TRBJ2-3, with D possibly being TRBD1 or TRBD2 (5 bases each). The V end was cut by 3 bases, the J end by 2 bases, with 12 bases between. The CDR3 covers 15 residues. Germline V lookup: CDR1 MNHNS, CDR2 SASEGT. Written as DNA, the CDR3 is TGTGCCAGCAGTGAGATTGGGGGAAACACAGATACGCAGTATTTT. Translation gives CASSEIGGNTDTQYF.

This clonotype was detected a few times. The genes are TRBV6-5 and TRBJ1-6; D ambiguous. V gave up 10 bases and J gave up 5 bases, with 12 bases separating them. Germline lookup yields CDR1 MNHEY and CDR2 SVGAGI. The CDR3 runs to 13 residues. Written as DNA, the CDR3 is TGTGCCACCAAGGACCTTAATAATTCACCCCTCCACTTT. As protein: CATKDLNNSPLHF.

The chain joins TRBV9 to TRBJ1-5; TRBD1 is a possible D gene (5 bases). The V end lost 4 bases, the J end lost 7 bases, and 12 bases lay between the germline ends. The CDR3 is 13 amino acids. Germline V gene sequence: CDR1 SGDLS, CDR2 YYNGEE. The chain's CDR3 is CASSIREEQPQHF. The CDR3 nucleotides read TGTGCCAGCAGCATCAGGGAGGAACAGCCCCAGCATTTT.

This clonotype was counted many times. The chain carries TRBV7-2 and TRBJ1-2; D uncertain. Deletions cut 5 bases from V and 3 bases from J, with 16 bases between. The CDR3 has 15 residues. Per germline, CDR1 SGHTA and CDR2 FQGNSA. The DNA for the CDR3 is TGTGCCAGCAGCCAGGCGGGTCGAAGAGACTATGGCTACACCTTC. This codes for CASSQAGRRDYGYTF.

In this sample, this clonotype turned up a few times. The J gene is TRBJ2-7, the V gene TRBV25-1; 8 positions agree with TRBD1. Trimming removed 10 bases from V and 2 bases from J; junction bases left unmatched: 7. The CDR3 consists of 13 residues. Germline V CDR1 and CDR2: MGHDK, SYGVNS. The DNA of the CDR3 is TGTGCCACCAGAGGACAGGGAGCCTACGAGCAGTACTTC. Translating it yields CATRGQGAYEQYF.

The V call is TRBV12-3 or TRBV12-4, the J call TRBJ1-1; D possibly corresponds to TRBD1 (5 bases). Trimming took 5 bases from V and 0 from J, leaving 16 bases between them. This CDR3 has 16 residues. The CDR3 region is CASSEGRGYMNTEAFF. In DNA form, the CDR3 reads TGTGCCAGCAGTGAGGGGAGAGGGTACATGAACACTGAAGCTTTCTTT.

This clonotype was seen more than once but under ten times. The rearrangement uses TRBV12-3 or TRBV12-4 and TRBJ2-5; 9 bases align to TRBD1. V lost 6 bases, J lost 4 bases, and 6 bases stayed unmatched. The CDR3 extends over 14 amino acids. CDR3 sequence reads: CASSNRGLGETQYF. DNA of the CDR3: TGTGCCAGCAGCAACAGGGGGCTCGGAGAGACCCAGTACTTC.

This clonotype was detected only a few times. The chain couples TRBV6-1 to TRBJ2-7, with 7 bases lining up with TRBD1. Germline V gene lookup returns CDR1 MNHNS and CDR2 SASEGT. The CDR3 spans 13 residues. With V trimmed by 4 bases and J by 5 bases, 5 bases remained unmatched. CDR3 sequence: CASSGQGEDEQYF. The CDR3 bases are TGTGCCAGCAGTGGACAGGGCGAAGACGAGCAGTACTTC.

The CDR3, as DNA: TGTGCCAGCAAGAGACAACTAAGCACAGATACGCAGTATTTT. This translates into CASKRQLSTDTQYF. The V call is TRBV6-5, the J call TRBJ2-3; D not certain. This CDR3 is 14 amino acids long. CDR1 is MNHEY, CDR2 SVGAGI, per germline. The ends were cut back, 7 bases at V and 0 bases at J, with 11 bases in the middle.

This clonotype was detected a few times. For the CDR3, the DNA is TGTGCCAGCAGTTCGACAGGGGGCCGGACACCCCTCCACTTT. The encoded protein is CASSSTGGRTPLHF. The chain uses TRBV12-3 or TRBV12-4 and TRBJ1-6; TRBD1 matches at 10 bases. V lost 4 bases to trimming and J lost 11 bases; unmatched junction nucleotides: 5. The CDR3 has 14 residues.

This clonotype came up many times. The genes are TRBV19 and TRBJ1-4; tentatively, D is TRBD1 (5 bases). Germline loops: CDR1 LNHDA, CDR2 SQIVND (reference sequence). The CDR3 totals 17 residues. V lost 5 bases and J lost 1, with 17 bases in between. The CDR3 reads CASSFLGPGLTNEKLFF. CDR3 in DNA: TGTGCCAGTAGTTTCCTCGGTCCAGGGTTAACTAATGAAAAACTGTTTTTT.